The entry below gives a single TCR beta chain sequence along with its context. Its antigen remains unknown. Data came from immunoSEQ multiplex PCR; TCRdb stores just in-frame clones and leaves some out. The sample shows around 20,000 clones, around four fifths of them seen only once. The data are from a study of T cells in localized non-small cell lung cancer. Study-wide results and limits: Those with higher blood T cell density had longer overall survival. Median detection of top 100 tumor clones in adjacent lung was around 57 clones.

The V gene end was trimmed by 8 bases and the J gene end by 4 bases; junction bases not matched to a gene: 7. This CDR3 region has 14 residues. In germline, CDR1 is LGHNA, CDR2 YNFKEQ. This sequence joins TRBV4-2 and TRBJ1-4, with TRBD1 identical over 7 bases. The sample here was peripheral blood, taken before any cancer treatment. The receptor was isolated from an older female donor with stage I lung adenocarcinoma. DNA of the CDR3: TGTGCCAGCGGACAGGTCCTCCTTAATGAAAAACTGTTTTTT. Its translation is CASGQVLLNEKLFF.